This T cell receptor (beta chain) came from a study of breast tumors, draining lymph nodes, adjacent tissues. Breast cancer patients provided tissue from their axillary draining lymph nodes. TCRdb redid the calling of the multiplex PCR reads with MiXCR, one entry per CDR3 protein. The sample consists of about 200,000 distinct CDR3 sequences, 30% to 40% of them appearing once. Per germline, CDR1 ENHRY and CDR2 SYGVKD. V gave up 3 bases and J gave up 6 bases, with 9 bases separating them. The CDR3 runs to 13 residues. This clonotype was observed many times. The TCR comes from a female donor with breast cancer. Some clones in this sample may be carry-over from other donors' samples. V and J are TRBV10-3 and TRBJ1-5, with a weak D call TRBD1 (5 bases). Sequencing was carried out using axillary lymph node tissue. CDR3 coding DNA: TGTGCCATCAGTGAACCAGGGAGTCAGCCCCAGCATTTT. This sequence encodes CAISEPGSQPQHF.